This TCR beta chain comes out of a study of control samples from healthy donors and cancer patients. The assay was immunoSEQ multiplex PCR, and TCRdb's table has in-frame clones only and misses some. The data hold 150,000 to 200,000 clones, with 90% to 95% observed a single time. This CDR3 spans 15 amino acids. From germline, CDR1 is GTSNPN and CDR2 SVGIG (reference sequence). Trimming cost V 2 bases and J 8 bases, with 18 bases left between them. This chain uses TRBV30 with TRBJ1-4; a weak D match, TRBD1 (5 bases). The clonotype originates from a man aged 30-40 years in good health. Material: blood. CDR3 sequence: CAWSLTPGWGEKLFF. The CDR3 coding sequence is TGTGCCTGGAGTTTAACCCCCGGATGGGGCGAAAAACTGTTTTTT.